These 20 T cell receptor beta chains originate from one sample sequenced in a study of cytomegalovirus exposure and HLA in healthy donors. Primers: 60 Vbeta forward and 13 Jbeta reverse. Clones were read by immunoSEQ multiplex PCR, and TCRdb kept only the in-frame ones, dropping some. This table holds under 250,000 clones, around 80% found once. The sequenced material came from PBMCs. Receptor source: a young man in good health and CMV-seronegative.

The genes are TRBV6-1 and TRBJ1-1; maybe TRBD1 (5 bases). The CDR3 spans 18 residues. V gave up 0 bases and J gave up 3 bases, with 20 bases separating them. Germline V lookup: CDR1 MNHNS, CDR2 SASEGT. The CDR3 region has the DNA TGTGCCAGCAGTGAAGCGAGTCTGTGGCTGACAGTGCACACTGAAGCTTTCTTT. The encoded protein is CASSEASLWLTVHTEAFF.

V and J are TRBV19 and TRBJ2-7; D perhaps matches TRBD2 (6 bases). This CDR3 is built from 13 residues. Germline loops: CDR1 LNHDA, CDR2 SQIVND (reference sequence). V lost 4 bases and J 3 bases, leaving 10 bases between the germline ends. This CDR3 is CASSRPGDYEQYF. The CDR3, as DNA: TGTGCCAGTAGTAGGCCGGGAGACTACGAGCAGTACTTC.

The sample holds a few counts of this clone. This chain joins TRBV30 and TRBJ1-1, with D tentatively TRBD1 (5 bases). Germline CDR1 and CDR2: GTSNPN and SVGIG (reference sequence). V was cut by 5 bases and J by 4 bases, with 11 bases left in between. The CDR3 sequence is 12 residues long. CDR3: CAWGHGATEAFF. The CDR3 DNA is TGTGCCTGGGGGCATGGGGCCACTGAAGCTTTCTTT.

The genes are TRBV4-1 and TRBJ2-7; tentative D call: TRBD2 (5 bases). The CDR3 is made up of 14 amino acids. Trimming pared 2 bases from V and 4 bases from J, leaving 12 bases between. CDR1 and CDR2 (germline): MGHRA, YSYEKL. In nucleotides, the CDR3 is TGCGCCAGCAGCCAAATCGATTCGGGGTACGAGCAGTACTTC. Translated: CASSQIDSGYEQYF.

This clone was recorded a few times. V usage is TRBV5-4 and J usage is TRBJ2-7; TRBD2 aligns across 10 bases. Germline trimming cut 4 bases from V and 1 base from J; bases unmatched to any gene: 5. This CDR3 has 15 amino acids. The germline CDR1 and CDR2 sequences are SGHNT and YYREEE (reference sequence). CDR3: CASSPRLAGSYEQYF. Here the CDR3 DNA reads TGTGCCAGCAGCCCTCGACTAGCGGGTTCCTACGAGCAGTACTTC.

This chain joins TRBV18 and TRBJ2-3; the match to TRBD2 covers 7 bases. This CDR3 spans 15 amino acids. Per germline, CDR1 KGHSH and CDR2 LQKENI. J gave up 2 bases and V 3 bases, and 5 bases lay outside the gene matches. Here the CDR3 reads CASSPGGISTDTQYF. DNA for the CDR3: TGTGCCAGCTCACCGGGAGGGATCTCCACAGATACGCAGTATTTT.

The chain links TRBV7-8 to TRBJ1-5, with a tentative D call TRBD1 (5 bases). The CDR3 length is 17 residues. The V end was cut by 8 bases, the J end by 0 bases, with 20 bases between. The germline gives CDR1 SGHVS, CDR2 FQNEAQ. Here the CDR3 DNA reads TGTGCCAGCGCAGCTTATGTTAGGGGATTTAGCAATCAGCCCCAGCATTTT. This encodes CASAAYVRGFSNQPQHF.

This clone was counted a single time. This chain connects TRBV6-6 to TRBJ2-2; 12 bases are shared with TRBD2. The trim removed 7 bases at V and 5 bases at J, leaving 5 bases unmatched. Germline V CDR1 and CDR2: MNHNY, SVGAGI (reference sequence). CDR3 length equals 15 residues. The CDR3 spells CASKTSGSLTGELFF. The CDR3 bases are TGTGCCAGCAAGACTAGCGGGAGTTTGACCGGGGAGCTGTTTTTT.

The CDR3 loop is CASSARLAGVAKNIQYF. CDR3 coding DNA: TGTGCCAGCAGCGCAAGACTAGCGGGAGTAGCCAAAAACATTCAGTACTTC. The chain combines TRBV13 with TRBJ2-4; 12 bases agree with TRBD2. The CDR3 loop spans 17 amino acids. CDR1 PRHDT and CDR2 FYEKMQ come from the germline V gene (reference sequence). With V trimmed by 5 bases and J by 0 bases, 5 bases remained unmatched.

The chain employs TRBV1 and TRBJ2-3; TRBD2 is the table's D call and was not checked against the DNA. TRBV1 is classified as a pseudogene. The CDR3 spans 16 residues. The DNA for the CDR3 is TGCACCAGCAGTCCACCCCCGGGAGAGAGCACAGATACGCAGTATTTT. Protein: CTSSPPPGESTDTQYF.

The chain recombines TRBV6-6 with TRBJ1-6, with D possibly matching TRBD1 (5 bases). CDR1 and CDR2 from the germline V gene are MNHNY and SVGAGI (reference sequence). This CDR3 spans 16 amino acids. Trimming stripped 0 bases from V and 8 bases from J, with 14 bases between. CDR3: CASSYSIARVDSPLHF. The CDR3 DNA follows: TGTGCCAGCAGTTACTCGATAGCCAGGGTGGATTCACCCCTCCACTTT.

V is TRBV15 and J is TRBJ1-5, with 10 nucleotides matching TRBD1. V trimming: 3 bases; J trimming: 3 bases; junction bases outside the gene matches: 5. Looked up from germline, CDR1 is LNHNV and CDR2 is YYDKDF (reference sequence). CDR3 length: 16 amino acids. CDR3 bases: TGTGCCACCAGCAGGCCGGGACAGGGGTTCAATCAGCCCCAGCATTTT. It specifies CATSRPGQGFNQPQHF.

For this clone: It is likely a read error, because the conserved phenylalanine at the end of the CDR3 is missing. The CDR3 nucleotides are TGCGCCAGCAGCGCCGCTGTGAGCGGGAGGCGCGATAGCACCTCCTACGAGCAGTACCTC. Translation gives CASSAAVSGRRDSTSYEQYL. This rearrangement joins TRBV5-1 to TRBJ2-7, with 9 bases identical to TRBD2. This CDR3 is built from 20 residues. V dropped 4 bases and J dropped 0; count of bases not matched to a gene: 20. Germline V gene data show CDR1 as SGHRS and CDR2 as YFSETQ.

The CDR3 nucleotides are TGCGCCAGCAGCCAAGCAGCGCTAGCGGGCTCCTACAATGAGCAGTTCTTC. Translating gives CASSQAALAGSYNEQFF. This chain links TRBV4-1 with TRBJ2-1; TRBD2 matches 8 bases. The CDR3 has 17 amino acids. V lost 1 base and J lost 0; bases outside the gene matches: 5. Per germline, CDR1 MGHRA and CDR2 YSYEKL.

The chain links TRBV21-1 to TRBJ2-2; TRBD1, the D gene given by the table, was not confirmed from the DNA. TRBV21-1 is a documented pseudogene. This CDR3 contains 17 residues. CDR3 coding DNA: TGTGCCAGCAGCAATGGGTCAGGCATCTCATTTACCGGGGAGCTGTTTTTT. Translated, it gives CASSNGSGISFTGELFF.

The rearrangement links TRBV6-1 to TRBJ2-7; the match to TRBD2 covers 7 bases. V trimming: 5 bases; J trimming: 1 base; junction bases outside the gene matches: 8. The CDR3 sequence is 15 residues long. Per germline, CDR1 MNHNS and CDR2 SASEGT. DNA of the CDR3: TGTGCCAGCAGTACGTGGGGGGGGAAGTCCTACGAGCAGTACTTC. Residues: CASSTWGGKSYEQYF.

The genes are TRBV29-1 and TRBJ2-1; 7 bases line up with TRBD2. The V gene's germline CDR1 is SQVTM and CDR2 ANQGSEA. The J segment lost 8 bases and the V segment lost 5 bases, leaving 9 bases of the junction unmatched. CDR3 length equals 13 residues. The CDR3 DNA reads as TGCAGCGTTCCCATTGGCGGGGGAGATGAGCAGTTCTTC. Translating it yields CSVPIGGGDEQFF.

This clone was found a few times. This rearrangement joins TRBV11-2 to TRBJ2-2; tentatively, D is TRBD2 (6 bases). The germline gives CDR1 SGHAT, CDR2 FQNNGV. V was cut by 4 bases and J by 4 bases, with 10 bases left in between. CDR3 length equals 14 residues. The DNA of the CDR3 is TGTGCCAGCAGCTCGGGAGAGACCACCGGGGAGCTGTTTTTT. Amino acids: CASSSGETTGELFF.

CDR3 coding DNA: TGCGCCAGCAGCCAAGAAGGTGGTGCTAGCGGGAGCTCTTGGCAGTTCTTC. The encoded protein is CASSQEGGASGSSWQFF. The chain combines TRBV4-1 with TRBJ2-1, with 10 positions matching TRBD2. CDR3 length: 17 amino acids. With V trimmed by 0 bases and J by 12 bases, 14 bases remained unmatched. CDR1 and CDR2 (germline): MGHRA, YSYEKL.

J is TRBJ2-7 and V is TRBV7-8; 8 nucleotides match TRBD2. V gave up 3 bases and J gave up 2 bases; unmatched junction bases: 12. The germline gives CDR1 SGHVS, CDR2 FQNEAQ. The CDR3 is 17 amino acids. The CDR3 coding sequence is TGTGCCAGCAGCTTGGCCTTTAGACCGGGACTAGCCTACGAGCAGTACTTC. Translated: CASSLAFRPGLAYEQYF.